This entry concerns a single TCR beta chain. Its antigen is currently unknown. This sample was taken from a study of tissue T cells after allogeneic stem cell transplantation. Study details: Graft-versus-host disease patients received grafts, several unmodified and three CD34-selected to deplete T cells. The study's findings and limits: Which tissue TCRs were alloreactive or antigen-specific was not determined. Some clones might be persisting host cells.

Steroid-refractory graft-versus-host disease after allogeneic hematopoietic cell transplant qualified adults for prospective research-autopsy enrollment. V lost 1 base to trimming and J lost 5 bases, with 12 bases between them. This CDR3 has 15 residues. Germline values: CDR1 SGHAT, CDR2 FQNNGV. Clones were read by immunoSEQ multiplex PCR, and TCRdb kept only the in-frame ones, dropping some. Of roughly 1,700 clones listed, about 80% are singletons. The TCR comes from an older male patient with steroid-refractory graft-versus-host disease after an allogeneic stem cell transplant. Some of these T cells may belong to the graft donor. The starting material was stomach tissue, obtained at autopsy. V is TRBV11-2 and J is TRBJ2-1; a possible D gene is TRBD1 (6 bases). The CDR3 here is CASSLVGQSHNEQFF. As DNA, the CDR3 is TGTGCCAGCAGCTTAGTTGGACAGAGTCACAATGAGCAGTTCTTC.